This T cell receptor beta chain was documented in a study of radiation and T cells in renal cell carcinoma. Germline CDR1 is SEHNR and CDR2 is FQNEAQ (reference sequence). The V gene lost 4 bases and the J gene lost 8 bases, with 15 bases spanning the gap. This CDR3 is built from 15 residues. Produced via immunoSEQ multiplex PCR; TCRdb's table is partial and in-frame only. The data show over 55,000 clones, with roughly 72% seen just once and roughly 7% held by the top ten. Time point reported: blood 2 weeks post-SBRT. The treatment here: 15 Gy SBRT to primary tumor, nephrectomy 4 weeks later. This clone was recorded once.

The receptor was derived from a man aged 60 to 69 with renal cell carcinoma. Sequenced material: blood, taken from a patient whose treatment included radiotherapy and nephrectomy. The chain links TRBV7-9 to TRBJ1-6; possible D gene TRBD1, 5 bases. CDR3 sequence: CASSSEGFLDSPLHF. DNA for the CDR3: TGTGCCAGCAGCTCCGAGGGGTTTTTGGATTCACCCCTCCACTTT.